One sample yielded the 9 T cell receptor beta chains listed below, sequenced in a study of TIL therapy for anti-PD-1-resistant metastatic lung cancer. This sample's time point: pre-treatment sample, taken before nivolumab and TIL therapy. The immunoSEQ assay was v3. Produced via immunoSEQ multiplex PCR; TCRdb's table is partial and in-frame only. The table records about 50,000 clones, around 86% of them present only once. The sequenced sample was blood, obtained at baseline. The receptors derive from a person aged 30 to 80 with non-small cell lung cancer.

This clone was counted only a few times. Here the CDR3 reads CASSPDRGLYGYTF. The DNA for the CDR3 is TGTGCCAGCAGCCCCGACAGGGGCCTTTATGGCTACACCTTC. The V and J genes are TRBV28 and TRBJ1-2; 8 bases line up with TRBD1. The junction had 8 bases not matched to a gene; V was cut back by 6 bases and J by 5 bases. Germline CDR1 MDHEN, CDR2 SYDVKM. This CDR3 has 14 residues.

The J gene is TRBJ2-7, the V gene TRBV7-9, with TRBD1 matching over 8 bases. The CDR3 has 14 amino acids. Germline CDR1 and CDR2: SEHNR and FQNEAQ (reference sequence). V trimming: 4 bases; J trimming: 6 bases; junction bases outside the gene matches: 8. CDR3 in amino acids: CASSYGQGTGEQYF. The CDR3 DNA reads TGTGCCAGCAGCTACGGACAGGGCACTGGCGAGCAGTACTTC.

The gene calls are TRBV11-3 and TRBJ2-5, with D tentatively TRBD2 (5 bases). The germline CDR1 and CDR2 sequences are SGHNT and YENEEA. The germline V and J ends were trimmed by 3 bases and 2 bases, with 7 bases remaining between them. CDR3 size: 13 residues. The CDR3 protein is CASSFGMQETQYF. The CDR3, as DNA: TGTGCCAGCAGCTTCGGGATGCAAGAGACCCAGTACTTC.

The J gene is TRBJ2-7, the V gene TRBV3-1 (or the pseudogene TRBV3-2), with D perhaps matching TRBD2 (6 bases). V was pared by 5 bases and J by 2 bases, with 16 bases between. Germline V gene lookup returns CDR1 LGHDT and CDR2 YNNKEL (reference sequence). The CDR3 totals 15 residues. The CDR3 DNA is TGTGCCAGCAGCGCCCAGGCGGGGCTAACCTACGAGCAGTACTTC. This codes for CASSAQAGLTYEQYF.

The chain is built from TRBV6-5 and TRBJ2-3, with TRBD2 as a possible D gene (6 bases). Trimming took off 4 bases at V and 0 bases at J, with 11 bases between the two ends. From germline, CDR1 is MNHEY and CDR2 SVGAGI. This CDR3 contains 15 residues. This CDR3 reads CASSWGVVSTDTQYF. CDR3 DNA sequence: TGTGCCAGCAGTTGGGGGGTGGTTAGCACAGATACGCAGTATTTT.

This sequence joins TRBV6-5 and TRBJ2-7, with TRBD1 identical over 12 bases. The CDR3 totals 16 residues. V shed 2 bases, J shed 5 bases, and the junction held 7 bases outside the gene matches. CDR1 is MNHEY, CDR2 SVGAGI, per germline. CDR3 region: CASSYALGQGANEQYF. CDR3 in DNA: TGTGCCAGCAGTTACGCTTTGGGACAGGGGGCCAACGAGCAGTACTTC.

This rearrangement joins TRBV2 to TRBJ2-1; D unclear. The CDR3 totals 14 residues. Trimming left V 5 bases short and J 2 bases short, with 10 bases between. Germline assignment: CDR1 SNHLY and CDR2 FYNNEI. CDR3: CASSWENPYNEQFF. DNA of the CDR3: TGTGCCAGCAGTTGGGAAAACCCCTACAATGAGCAGTTCTTC. The full variable domain, in which reference TRBV2 and TRBJ2-1 provide the parts outside the CDR3, is EPEVTQTPSHQVTQMGQEVILRCVPISNHLYFYWYRQILGQKVEFLVSFYNNEISEKSEIFDDQFSVERPDGSNFTLKIRSTKLEDSAMYFCASSWENPYNEQFFGPGTRLTVL.

Only one count was recorded for this clone. The chain is built from TRBV24-1 and TRBJ2-1, with TRBD1 matching over 8 bases. This CDR3 comprises 15 residues. Germline V lookup: CDR1 KGHDR, CDR2 SFDVKD. The J segment lost 1 base and the V segment lost 6 bases, leaving 4 bases of the junction unmatched. CDR3 amino acids: CATSITGGSYNEQFF. Here the CDR3 DNA reads TGTGCCACCAGTATTACAGGGGGATCCTACAATGAGCAGTTCTTC.

V is TRBV20-1 and J is TRBJ2-7; no definite D call. The germline V and J ends were trimmed by 3 bases and 3 bases, with 15 bases remaining between them. Germline V gene data show CDR1 as DFQATT and CDR2 as SNEGSKA (reference sequence). This CDR3 is built from 14 residues. The CDR3 loop reads CSASFHLENYEQYF. CDR3 nucleotide sequence: TGCAGTGCTAGTTTTCATCTGGAGAACTACGAGCAGTACTTC.